This T cell receptor (beta chain) was sequenced in a study of blood T cell repertoires in COVID-19. Study in general: The samples span acute and convalescent COVID-19 from the United States, Italy and Spain.

Germline CDR1 is SGHAT and CDR2 is FQNNGV. The CDR3 spans 17 residues. V was pared by 2 bases and J by 0 bases, with 9 bases of the junction left unmatched. Only in-frame clones appear in the TCRdb table, and some are missing; sequencing was by immunoSEQ multiplex PCR. Of around 170,000 clones listed, 84% are singletons. The receptor's source is a man aged 18 to 30 with active or convalescent COVID-19. This chain links TRBV11-2 with TRBJ1-2; 7 bases match TRBD1. Sequencing was carried out using peripheral blood. CDR3 amino acids: CASSLLPGGTSNYGYTF. In DNA, the CDR3 is TGTGCCAGCAGCTTACTACCAGGGGGGACCTCTAACTATGGCTACACCTTC.